Listed below are T cell receptor beta chains from one sample, sequenced in a study of T cell changes during pregnancy in multiple sclerosis. Clones were sequenced by immunoSEQ multiplex PCR, and TCRdb holds only the in-frame ones, with some missing. The sample records tens of thousands of clones, around 92% being singletons. The sample consisted of peripheral blood, taken before pregnancy. The source is a female donor with multiple sclerosis, enrolled in a pregnancy study. Both conserved end residues are part of each CDR3. D genes are given only for firm matches. The listing skips clone size in some rows; elsewhere it reads once, few, many or a size class.

CDR3 | DNA | V | size | D | J
CASSRSTYEQYF | TGTGCCAGCAGTAGATCAACTTACGAGCAGTACTTC | TRBV7-2 | . | . | TRBJ2-7
CASSGRGLAYNEQFF | TGTGCCAGCTCCGGACGGGGGTTAGCCTACAATGAGCAGTTCTTC | TRBV19 | . | . | TRBJ2-1
CASSVGQANTEAFF | TGTGCCAGCAGCGTGGGACAAGCGAACACTGAAGCTTTCTTT | TRBV9 | . | . | TRBJ1-1
CASGRGANTGELFF | TGTGCCAGCGGGCGGGGGGCGAACACCGGGGAGCTGTTTTTT | TRBV11-2 | . | TRBD2 | TRBJ2-2
CASSEVRGLYEQYF | TGTGCCAGCAGTGAAGTTCGGGGACTCTACGAGCAGTACTTC | TRBV2 | . | . | TRBJ2-7
CASSHTGSSTGELFF | TGTGCCAGCAGCCATACAGGGTCGAGCACCGGGGAGCTGTTTTTT | TRBV11-3 | . | . | TRBJ2-2
CSVEPATGQLHYEQYF | TGCAGCGTTGAACCCGCGACAGGACAATTACACTACGAGCAGTACTTC | TRBV29-1 | . | . | TRBJ2-7
CASSDSSPGPMNTEAFF | TGTGCCAGCAGTGACTCGTCGCCAGGCCCAATGAACACTGAAGCTTTCTTT | TRBV6-4 | . | . | TRBJ1-1
CAWIGGTETQYF | TGTGCCTGGATAGGAGGGACGGAGACCCAGTACTTC | TRBV30 | . | . | TRBJ2-5
CASSRLAGAETQYF | TGCGCCAGCAGCCGACTAGCGGGGGCAGAGACCCAGTACTTC | TRBV5-1 | . | TRBD2 | TRBJ2-5
CASSLPITGQGYTF | TGTGCCAGTAGTCTCCCGATTACAGGGCAGGGCTACACCTTC | TRBV19 | once | . | TRBJ1-2
CASSPDRGGYTF | TGTGCCAGCAGCCCCGACAGGGGTGGCTACACCTTC | TRBV6-5 | . | TRBD1 | TRBJ1-2
CASSVDGTGTDTQYF | TGTGCCAGCAGCGTAGATGGGACAGGCACAGATACGCAGTATTTT | TRBV9 | . | TRBD1 | TRBJ2-3
CASSLVGKTEAFF | TGTGCCAGCAGTTTGGTCGGGAAAACTGAAGCTTTCTTT | TRBV27 | . | . | TRBJ1-1
CASTPGTGYMETQYF | TGTGCCAGCACCCCCGGGACAGGGTATATGGAGACCCAGTACTTC | TRBV7-9 | . | TRBD1 | TRBJ2-5
CASSYRVGRHNNEQFF | TGTGCCAGCAGCTACCGAGTGGGCAGACACAACAATGAGCAGTTCTTC | TRBV13 | . | . | TRBJ2-1
CASKKGSPFQETQYF | TGTGCCAGCAAGAAAGGGAGCCCCTTTCAAGAGACCCAGTACTTC | TRBV6-1 | . | . | TRBJ2-5
CASSRDSNYGYTF | TGTGCCAGCAGCAGGGATTCAAACTATGGCTACACCTTC | TRBV2 | . | . | TRBJ1-2
CASRPRDRGSNNYGYTF | TGTGCCAGCAGACCCCGGGACAGGGGGTCCAATAACTATGGCTACACCTTC | TRBV27 | . | TRBD1 | TRBJ1-2
CASSLEGYETQYF | TGTGCCAGCAGCTTAGAGGGGTATGAGACCCAGTACTTC | TRBV7-6 | . | . | TRBJ2-5
CASSLAEVGGGAGHEQFF | TGTGCTAGCAGCTTAGCTGAGGTCGGAGGGGGGGCCGGTCATGAGCAGTTCTTC | TRBV7-7 | . | . | TRBJ2-1
CASSLASGGYEQYF | TGTGCCAGCAGCTTAGCTAGCGGGGGCTACGAGCAGTACTTC | TRBV7-6 | . | TRBD2 | TRBJ2-7
CASSLTLAGSADTQYF | TGTGCCAGCAGCTTGACCCTAGCGGGGTCGGCAGATACGCAGTATTTT | TRBV5-4 | . | TRBD2 | TRBJ2-3
CASSVDGLTGGAFF | TGTGCCAGCAGCGTCGACGGACTAACCGGCGGGGCTTTCTTT | TRBV9 | . | . | TRBJ1-1
CASSWGQALSYEQYF | TGTGCCAGCAGCTGGGGACAGGCCCTATCCTACGAGCAGTACTTC | TRBV5-4 | . | TRBD1 | TRBJ2-7
CAISELGQGGAYGYTF | TGTGCCATCAGTGAGTTAGGACAGGGGGGGGCCTATGGCTACACCTTC | TRBV10-3 | . | TRBD1 | TRBJ1-2
CASSFTGETDTQYF | TGTGCCAGCAGCTTTACAGGGGAGACAGATACGCAGTATTTT | TRBV7-3 | . | TRBD1 | TRBJ2-3
CASSDPTGQVSPLHF | TGTGCCAGCAGCGACCCTACGGGACAGGTTTCACCCCTCCACTTT | TRBV11-2 | . | TRBD1 | TRBJ1-6
CASSKSGGRYEQYF | TGTGCCAGCAGCAAAAGTGGGGGCCGCTACGAGCAGTACTTC | TRBV9 | . | . | TRBJ2-7
CASSEALLGETQYF | TGTGCCAGCAGTGAAGCCCTCCTCGGAGAGACCCAGTACTTC | TRBV2 | . | . | TRBJ2-5